The 7 T cell receptor beta chains reported below all come from one sample, sequenced in a study of blood T cell repertoires in COVID-19. Data came from immunoSEQ multiplex PCR; TCRdb stores just in-frame clones and leaves some out. The sample has around 290,000 clones; 90% are singletons. The specimen sequenced was PBMCs or T cells enriched from blood (not recorded which). Every receptor here comes from a woman aged 25 to 39 who had recovered from COVID-19.

V gene TRBV5-6 combines with J gene TRBJ2-7; 10 positions agree with TRBD2. The CDR3 has 16 residues. Germline V CDR1 and CDR2: SGHDT, YYEEEE. V lost 3 bases to trimming and J lost 2 bases; unmatched junction nucleotides: 8. CDR3 loop: CASSSSGLAETYEQYF. The DNA for the CDR3 is TGTGCCAGCAGCTCCTCTGGACTAGCGGAGACCTACGAGCAGTACTTC.

V is TRBV7-2 and J is TRBJ1-3; possible D gene TRBD1, 5 bases. Germline lookup yields CDR1 SGHTA and CDR2 FQGNSA. This CDR3 is 16 amino acids long. Trimming cost V 5 bases and J 0 bases, with 14 bases left between them. CDR3 in DNA: TGTGCCAGCAGCAAAGTCATCGGGGGCTCTGGAAACACCATATATTTT. Residues: CASSKVIGGSGNTIYF.

The table lists this clone with a count of one. The V gene is TRBV18, the J gene TRBJ2-5; no definite D call. CDR1 is KGHSH and CDR2 is LQKENI in the germline V gene. Trimming removed 0 bases from V and 0 bases from J, with 8 bases in between. The CDR3 consists of 15 residues. The chain's CDR3 is CASSPPSVYQETQYF. The CDR3 bases are TGTGCCAGCTCACCACCTTCGGTTTACCAAGAGACCCAGTACTTC.

The rearrangement joins TRBV6-5 to TRBJ2-6; 8 bases align to TRBD2. This CDR3 spans 15 amino acids. The V gene's germline CDR1 is MNHEY and CDR2 SVGAGI. The V and J ends lost 10 bases and 0 bases, in that order; junction bases with no gene match: 5. The CDR3 reads CATTGGGSGANVLTF. CDR3 DNA: TGTGCCACCACCGGGGGGGGCTCTGGGGCCAACGTCCTGACTTTC.

The chain links TRBV19 to TRBJ1-2; D unclear. CDR3 size: 18 residues. V lost 3 bases to trimming and J lost 3 bases, with 23 bases between them. The germline V gene encodes CDR1 LNHDA and CDR2 SQIVND (reference sequence). CDR3 sequence: CASSIPWGEFGDDYGYTF. CDR3 in DNA: TGTGCCAGTAGTATTCCCTGGGGTGAGTTCGGGGATGACTATGGCTACACCTTC.

J is TRBJ2-1 and V is TRBV6-5; 13 nucleotides line up with TRBD2. CDR3 length: 15 amino acids. The trim removed 4 bases at V and 10 bases at J, leaving 7 bases unmatched. CDR1 and CDR2 from the germline V gene are MNHEY and SVGAGI. The CDR3 here is CASSFRTSGSREQFF. The CDR3 DNA reads TGTGCCAGCAGTTTTAGGACTAGCGGGAGCAGGGAGCAGTTCTTC.

This rearrangement joins TRBV6-5 to TRBJ1-1; unclear D gene. There are 14 residues in the CDR3. The V gene lost 7 bases and the J gene lost 1 base, with 13 bases spanning the gap. The germline V gene encodes CDR1 MNHEY and CDR2 SVGAGI. DNA for the CDR3: TGTGCCAGCACCCCCCCTATCGGGAACACTGAAGCTTTCTTT. Its protein product is CASTPPIGNTEAFF.